This T cell receptor (beta chain) came from a study of Ad26.COV2.S vaccination and SARS-CoV-2 variants. Looking at the study overall: The Ad26.COV2.S arm of the COV1001 trial was where the donor was placed. The study gave Ad26.COV2.S intramuscularly, once or twice 56 days apart. Study results and limitations: Across vaccine and placebo recipients, the breadth of non-spike TCRs was similar.

As to treatment: roughly 18 received Ad26.COV2.S at low or high dose, single or two shots; about five received placebo; per-sample allocation not given. Vaccine and placebo recipients were sampled on day 63 after the first injection. An Ad26 vector that expressed Wuhan-strain SARS-CoV-2 spike constituted the vaccine. V was trimmed by 3 bases and J by 5 bases, leaving 19 bases between them. CDR1 is KGHSH, CDR2 LQKENI, per germline. The CDR3 spans 16 residues. With respect to this clone: Antigen: not known.

TCRdb keeps only in-frame clones here, not all; method: immunoSEQ multiplex PCR. Of over 200,000 clones listed, roughly 90% are singletons. The sequence derives from a person between 18 and 65 years old who received the Ad26.COV2.S COVID-19 vaccine or a placebo. Material: peripheral blood, obtained in a trial of Ad26.COV2.S vaccine versus placebo. The chain links TRBV18 to TRBJ2-5, with D possibly matching TRBD2 (6 bases). The CDR3 region has the DNA TGTGCCAGCTCACCCCGAGTGGTAGCGGTAGCGGAGACCCAGTACTTC. Protein: CASSPRVVAVAETQYF. Based on the CDR3 plus reference TRBV18 and TRBJ2-5, the full variable domain is NAGVMQNPRHLVRRRGQEARLRCSPMKGHSHVYWYRQLPEEGLKFMVYLQKENIIDESGMPKERFSAEFPKEGPSILRIQQVVRGDSAAYFCASSPRVVAVAETQYFGPGTRLLVL.